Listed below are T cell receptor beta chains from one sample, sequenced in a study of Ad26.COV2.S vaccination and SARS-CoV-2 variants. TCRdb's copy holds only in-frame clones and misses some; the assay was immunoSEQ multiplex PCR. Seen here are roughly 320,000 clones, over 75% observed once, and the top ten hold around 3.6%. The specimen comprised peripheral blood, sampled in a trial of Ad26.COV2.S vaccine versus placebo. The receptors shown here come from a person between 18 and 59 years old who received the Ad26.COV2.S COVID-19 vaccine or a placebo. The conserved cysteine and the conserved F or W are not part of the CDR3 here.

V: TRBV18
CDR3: ASSHRQGHQETQY

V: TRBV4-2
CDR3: ASSHRTKDGEKLF

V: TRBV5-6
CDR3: ASSPFGALTDTQY

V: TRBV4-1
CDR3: ASSQGTTGIDQPQH

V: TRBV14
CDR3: ASGRRGEETQY

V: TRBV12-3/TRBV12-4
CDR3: ASSLETNYGYT

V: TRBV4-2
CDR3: ASSPQTGTADGYT

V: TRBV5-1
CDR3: ASSGGTPQSYEQY

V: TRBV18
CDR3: ASSLDGYEQY

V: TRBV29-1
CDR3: SVEDEGPGVGYEQY

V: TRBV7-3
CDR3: ASSLRENTEAF

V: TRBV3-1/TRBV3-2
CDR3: ASSQEAANQPQH

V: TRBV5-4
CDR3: ASRLGSGAKETQY

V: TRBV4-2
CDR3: ASSQLPGQGNTEAF

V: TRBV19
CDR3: ASSIEGQPQH

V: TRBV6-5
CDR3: ASSLGHYSNQPQH

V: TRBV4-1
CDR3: ASSQYGDGIVYEQY

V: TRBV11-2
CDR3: ASSTEDPSIYGYT

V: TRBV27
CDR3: ASSFRRATYEQY

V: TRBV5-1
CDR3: ASSLEGSVAGELF

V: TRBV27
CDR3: ASSLSGQGASEQY

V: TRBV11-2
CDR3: ASSQYTGGGYTEAF

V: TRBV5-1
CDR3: ASSPDNSPLH

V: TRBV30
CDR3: AWSPQGQPQH

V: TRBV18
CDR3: ASSPRDRVSPLH

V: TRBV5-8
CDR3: ASGTFEGTEAF

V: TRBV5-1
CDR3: ASSPRTGGMNTEAF

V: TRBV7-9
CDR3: ASSLVRTEAF

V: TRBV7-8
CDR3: ASSLAVSSYEQY

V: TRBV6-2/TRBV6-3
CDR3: ASSQPSVKGVETQY

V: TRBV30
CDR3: AWSPPTGGRFGYT

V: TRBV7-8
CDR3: ASSFRLAGRQETQY

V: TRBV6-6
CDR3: ASRYGLAGSTDTQY

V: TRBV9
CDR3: ASSGGHPTDTQY

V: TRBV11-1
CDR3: ASSLQGNTDTQY

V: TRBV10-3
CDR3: AIGIGQEAF

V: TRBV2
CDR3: ASSRVGANNQPQH

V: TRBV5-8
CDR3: ASSLQSRAASYEQY

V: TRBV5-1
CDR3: ASSLGGQYEQY

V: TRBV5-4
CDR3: ASSPAPGANNEKLF

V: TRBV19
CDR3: ASTRTENPYEQY

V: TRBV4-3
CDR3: ASSQESGGHYEQY

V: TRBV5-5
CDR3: ASSSRGSGANVLT

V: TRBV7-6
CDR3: ASSTRLAGGKQETQY

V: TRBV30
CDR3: AWTDAVLGGYT

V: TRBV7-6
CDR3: ASSLSGGAVNEQF

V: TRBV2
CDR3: ASSPVEGAINQPQH

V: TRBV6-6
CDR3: ASTPVGTGAYNEQF

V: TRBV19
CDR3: ASSMENRGGYGYT

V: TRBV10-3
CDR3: AISEGLSGENTGELF

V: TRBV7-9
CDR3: ASSFQDTQY

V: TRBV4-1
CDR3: ASSRQPGLATNNEQF

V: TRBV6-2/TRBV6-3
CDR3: ASSYGQGRVYGYT

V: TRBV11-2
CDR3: ASSQGRGAYDNEQF

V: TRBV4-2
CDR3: ASSQESLLTSGGSYEQY

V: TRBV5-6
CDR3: ASSLVSGYEQY

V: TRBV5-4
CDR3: ASSSGTYYYEQY